This TCR beta chain was retrieved from a study of graft-versus-host responses after intestinal transplantation (dated by TCRdb to the early 2020s). Regarding the complete study: The transplants that recipients received were multivisceral, liver-intestinal, or isolated intestinal. Every recipient was given anti-thymocyte globulin induction, then maintenance tacrolimus and steroids for around three years. Bulk TCR-beta CDR3 sequencing was used to track graft-versus-host and host-versus-graft alloreactive T cell clones in the graft, circulation and bone marrow after intestinal transplantation. To identify alloreactive clones, pre-transplant mixed lymphocyte reaction products were sequenced and then compared with unstimulated pre-transplant donor and recipient T cells. The cohort enrolled 20 to 30 intestinal transplant recipients including one retransplant, and a few patients lacking pretransplant specimens were excluded. A peak of at least 4% donor T cells among recipient peripheral blood mononuclear cells was the definition used for donor T cell macrochimerism. Instead of going to the commercial service, samples from a few later patients were sequenced in-house on an Illumina MiSeq and processed with MiXCR. Overall results and qualifications from the work: The relatively low number and heterogeneity of intestinal transplant patients limited the conclusions. Early after transplant, declines in HvG clones were associated with peak levels of circulating GvH clones. Patients with donor T cell macrochimerism had high GvH to HvG T cell clonal ratios in their allografts. GvH clones were detected in recipient bone marrow, and some appeared earlier in ileal mucosa or blood, consistent with an intestinal mucosal origin.

The library was made by the immunoSEQ multiplex PCR assay. Adaptive Biotechnologies carried out high-throughput TCR-beta CDR3 sequencing of genomic DNA for most patients. The source study handled its data this way. Adaptive's ImmunoSEQ software was the source of the TCR sequencing data for roughly 19 patients, while three other patients were processed with MiXCR and VDJtools. CDR3 nucleotide sequences shared between donor and recipient were removed because their origin could not be assigned. To be classed as alloreactive, a clone needed at least 2-fold expansion over unstimulated cells and a minimum CFSE-low frequency of 0.002% (template counts) or 0.001% (read counts). Mappable clones were those detected in sequenced pre-transplant spleen, lymph node, or MLR CFSE-low populations of the donor or recipient. Cumulative frequency of alloreactive clones was calculated as a percentage of all sequences weighted by copy number. TCRdb took over this immuneACCESS table, retaining in-frame rearrangements with V and J assigned. Such tables are incomplete; in checked studies, under half of the missing clones stem from an unresolved V gene, and the remainder is unexplained. D and trimming were read from the DNA, whereas the V and J calls and clone size are those reported in that table. Recorded for this sample are roughly 70,000 clones; roughly 92% of them occurred a single time. The ten largest clones represent approximately 6.9% of the sample.

The junction shows trimming of 0 bases on V and 7 bases on J, and the gene matches do not reach 14 bases of it. The CDR3, cysteine through phenylalanine, is 19 amino acids long. Just the 57-base CDR3 DNA is kept, in frame starting at base 1. CDR1 SGHVS and CDR2 FNYEAQ are derived from the germline V gene. After transplant, bone marrow was aspirated from the posterior iliac crest or from another site selected by the physician. Of note for this clone: This receptor's antigen is unknown. Base quality data are lacking; no much larger clone is found one base away.

The sequenced sample was bone marrow, obtained around 720 days after intestinal transplantation. The sequence was collected from a human patient who received an intestinal transplant, so some T cells may come from the graft donor. Recombination connected TRBV7-6 to TRBJ1-6; 8 middle bases align to TRBD1. The CDR3 here reads CASSLASPEQGVRNSPLHF. Read as DNA, the sequence is TGTGCCAGCAGCTTAGCTAGCCCTGAACAGGGGGTGAGAAATTCACCCCTCCACTTT.